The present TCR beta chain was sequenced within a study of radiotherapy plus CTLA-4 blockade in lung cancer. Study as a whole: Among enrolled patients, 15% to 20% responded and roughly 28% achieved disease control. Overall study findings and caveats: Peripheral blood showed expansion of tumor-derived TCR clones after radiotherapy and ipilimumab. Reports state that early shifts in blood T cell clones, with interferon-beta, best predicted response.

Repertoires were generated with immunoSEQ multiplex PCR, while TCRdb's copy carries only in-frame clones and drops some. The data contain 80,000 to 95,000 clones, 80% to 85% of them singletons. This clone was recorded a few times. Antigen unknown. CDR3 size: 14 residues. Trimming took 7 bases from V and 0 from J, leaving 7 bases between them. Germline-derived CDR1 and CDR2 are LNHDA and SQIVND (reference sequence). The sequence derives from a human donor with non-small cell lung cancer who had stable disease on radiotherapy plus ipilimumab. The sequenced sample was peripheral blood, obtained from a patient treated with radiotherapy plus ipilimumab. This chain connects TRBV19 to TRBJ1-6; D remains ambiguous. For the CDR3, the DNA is TGTGCCAGTAAGGAGGGCTCCTATAATTCACCCCTCCACTTT. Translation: CASKEGSYNSPLHF. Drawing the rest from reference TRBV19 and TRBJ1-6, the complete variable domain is DGGITQSPKYLFRKEGQNVTLSCEQNLNHDAMYWYRQDPGQGLRLIYYSQIVNDFQKGDIAEGYSVSREKKESFPLTVTSAQKNPTAFYLCASKEGSYNSPLHFGNGTRLTVT.